Here is one TCR beta chain with its context. There are a few counts of this clone. Its specific antigen is unknown. The input lacks base qualities; no much larger clone sits a single base away. The cohort was made up of approximately 670 healthy bone marrow donors. At the time of sampling, all cohort members were nominally healthy, though unrecorded immune exposures were likely present. The donor was CMV seronegative and belonged to the group of 320 or so seronegative cohort members. Every donor gave a peripheral blood sample, and the peripheral blood mononuclear cells from that sample were used for TCR beta sequencing. Genomic DNA was extracted from the blood cell samples with the Qiagen DNeasy Blood Extraction Kit. The sample comes from a study of cytomegalovirus exposure and HLA in healthy donors (dated by TCRdb to 2015 to 2018). Study-level background: According to an earlier analysis of a few hundred of the donors, some 180 million T cells yielded 120 million or so unique TCR beta sequences and less than 300 Gb of sequence data. Of the roughly 400 genotyped donors, over 80% were placed in the genetic ancestry cluster associated with self-reported Caucasian donors. HLA typing covered class I and class II loci at four-digit resolution. An early release covering 550 to 700 HLA-typed donors comprised approximately 300 gigabases of sequencing data and approximately 85 million unique TCR sequences. A separate validation cohort of over 95 different subjects was used in addition to the roughly 620-subject first cohort. The study combined high-throughput TCR immunosequencing, statistical association of individual TCRs with disease status, and machine learning to predict cytomegalovirus infection status. An earlier analysis of some 600 of the donors applied high-throughput TCR beta sequencing to assess whether each TCR beta V gene segment acted as functional or pseudogenic. Because of strong linkage in the cohort, roughly five DR-DQ haplotypes were treated as single units for association and clustering. The study aimed to test whether signatures of past pathogen exposure could be identified by cataloging public T cell receptors. Genome-wide SNP genotypes for about 55% of the roughly 670 donors were used in a later genetic analysis, which treated that subset as a discovery cohort. Alongside the repertoire data, information on donor age, sex, ethnicity and CMV serostatus was compiled. The study profiled the T cell repertoires of hundreds of subjects by immunosequencing and related them to cytomegalovirus serostatus. Every discovery cohort repertoire had been produced on one sequencing platform. Typing coverage differed by locus: A, B, C, DRB1 and DQB1 were typed in roughly 620-630 donors, DQA1 in about 560, DPA1 in approximately 610, and DPB1 in just under 490. Rather than drawing on any new phenotypic data, the later analysis identified candidate immune exposures from TCR beta sequences and the way those sequences occurred across donors. Among some 410 genotyped donors of the cohort, an average of around 250,000 unique TCR beta nucleotide sequences was sequenced per donor, of which 15% to 20% were non-productive. A later analysis re-analyzed previously published TCR beta repertoires from 600 to 850 donors and added high-resolution HLA genotyping to study TCR occurrence patterns.

Receptor amplification or capture employed the immunoSEQ multiplex PCR assay. For the multiplex PCR, a mixture combining 60 forward primers for TCR Vbeta segments and 13 reverse primers for TCR Jbeta segments was used. The CDR3 region of rearranged TCR beta genes was amplified from genomic DNA by a multiplex PCR assay. Amplified TCR beta libraries were sequenced as 87-base-pair reads on the Illumina HiSeq System. On the authors' methods: In a later analysis, tens of millions of unique TCR beta chains were counted across the roughly 610 repertoires, and around 11 million of these chains were shared by at least two donors. To remove PCR and sequencing errors, raw reads were error-corrected and collapsed into unique sequences using a nearest-neighbor algorithm that merged closely related sequences. Alignment of CDR3 sequences to IMGT reference sequences was used to assign V, D and J gene segments. Each retained sequence needed at least a six-nucleotide match to both a V gene segment and a J gene segment. Rearrangements were classified as productive when the CDR3 lacked stop codons and remained in frame with V and J, and all other rearrangements were classified as non-productive. Following IMGT convention, CDR3 was defined as the stretch from the second conserved V-encoded cysteine up to the conserved J-encoded phenylalanine. The earlier analysis of about 590 of the donors excluded sequences that lacked an unambiguous match to a single V gene segment. In an earlier analysis of some 590 of the donors, a V segment was called functional when productive rearrangements were above 56.7%, and segregating when the standard deviation between donors exceeded 5%. To diagnose cytomegalovirus status from the catalog of TCR beta chain sequences, a statistical classification framework was built. In a later analysis, TCR nucleotide sequences were compared against IMGT/GENE-DB human TR gene sequences so that V and J genes could be assigned. Using the TCRdist pipeline, a later analysis assigned CDR3 sequences along with most-parsimonious VDJ recombination scenarios. In a later analysis, each TCR beta chain was defined by its CDR3 amino acid sequence together with its V-gene family, and reads lacking a unique V-gene family were excluded. To address suspected cross-contamination and a sequencing artifact, a later analysis removed over 500 highly shared, low-generation-probability nucleotide sequences. A later analysis calculated a clonal expansion index for each public chain from normalized within-repertoire ranks of inferred template counts. In a later analysis, generation probabilities were computed using a VDJ recombination model fitted to out-of-frame rearrangements, and the results were checked against IGoR. In a later analysis, TCR-TCR, TCR-HLA and TCR-CMV co-occurrence was scored with hypergeometric tests, and a repertoire-size bias correction was applied to TCR pairs. In a later analysis, false discovery rates were estimated by permuting HLA or CMV assignments 20 times. A later analysis grouped co-occurring TCRs with DBSCAN, adding TCRdist sequence similarity when clustering within HLA-allele-positive subsets. For co-occurrence clustering, repertoires with fewer than 30,000 or more than 120,000 public chains were excluded, along with about five repertoires with anomalous nucleotide sharing. In TCRdb, the immuneACCESS table is reduced to in-frame sequences with V and J assigned. These tables do not hold every clone; where another copy was compared, an unresolved V gene accounts for under half, and the others remain unexplained. From that table come the V and J calls and clone size; the DNA was used to work out D and trimming. For this sample there are about 87,000 clones; 6.5% to 8% appear just once. Of the sample, 2.3% is held by the ten largest clones.

What the study reported, not specific to this receptor: Only TCR beta chains were sequenced in this cohort, and the absence of alpha or paired-chain data limited detectable features. In a later analysis, TCR association rates were found to vary across HLA loci, with the most associated TCRs seen for DRB1 alleles and the fewest for HLA-C alleles. The 87-base-pair reads could not distinguish some IMGT-functional V segments, including TRBV6-2 and TRBV6-3, so those segments were excluded. In vitro tests confirmed that a few of the cytomegalovirus-associated TCR beta chains recognize cytomegalovirus antigens. A further reported finding was that TCR beta sequences accurately predicted the HLA-A and HLA-B alleles for most subjects in the first cohort. In an earlier analysis of some 640 of the donors, most TCR beta V segments were observed in productive rearrangements about 87% or about 30% of the time, broadly matching IMGT annotations. For the cohort, immune exposure information was limited to CMV serostatus. The sequencing pipeline was judged likely to have produced a cluster of highly shared sequence variants as a technical artifact. While some public TCRs were present in many individuals, most TCR sequences turned up only very rarely across donors. In a later genetic analysis, a missense DCLRE1C variant was associated with V-gene and J-gene trimming of TCR beta chains, and the association was replicated in an independent cohort. In both the original and validation cohorts, the classifier was reported to diagnose cytomegalovirus status with high specificity and sensitivity. When HLA alleles, especially DR and DQ, strongly co-occurred, TCR associations were difficult to assign to individual alleles. A total of 150 or so TCR beta chains were listed by the study as associated with cytomegalovirus. Compared with the approximately 700-donor mean, donors in an Asian-associated ancestry cluster had fewer N-insertions in productive TCRs, according to a later genetic analysis. Because HLA typing was unavailable for some donors at each locus, only the typed subset was used in association tests. Because counts were too low, fewer than 20 rarely observed V segments, including chromosome 9 orphons, were excluded from the earlier analysis of some 590 of the donors. Most CMV-associated TCR beta chains appeared to be HLA-restricted in a later analysis, and the HLA associations seemed to be driven largely by CMV exposure. It was suggested by the authors that the approach could potentially be generalized to other disease states and immunological phenotypes. A later analysis found that HLA-associated TCR beta chains were more clonally expanded and had lower generation probabilities than equally common non-associated chains. In a later analysis, several top co-occurrence clusters were reported to appear linked to parvovirus B19, influenza, CMV and Epstein-Barr virus. At a false discovery rate of 0.05, a later analysis linked under 20,000 TCR beta sequences to specific HLA alleles. Correlated functional status among segregating V segments might be attributable to linkage disequilibrium, but an unknown experimental factor could not be ruled out. The presence/absence analyses assumed that sequencing depth was roughly uniform across donors, and that assumption may not be true.

CDR1 and CDR2, looked up from the germline V gene, are SGHAT and FQNNGV. Its CDR3 holds 13 amino acids, cysteine through phenylalanine. The DNA shown is the 39-base CDR3, in frame from base 1. Trimming at the junction amounts to 5 bases on V and 6 bases on J, and the germline ends lie 12 bases apart. Sequences were obtained from PBMCs. Recombination linked TRBV11-2 to TRBJ2-3; no D gene call is confident. The source is a man between 45 and 60 years old in good health and CMV-seronegative. The nucleotide sequence reads as follows: TGTGCCAGCAGCCTTGGCCGTTTGGATACGCAGTATTTT. Its coded protein is CASSLGRLDTQYF.